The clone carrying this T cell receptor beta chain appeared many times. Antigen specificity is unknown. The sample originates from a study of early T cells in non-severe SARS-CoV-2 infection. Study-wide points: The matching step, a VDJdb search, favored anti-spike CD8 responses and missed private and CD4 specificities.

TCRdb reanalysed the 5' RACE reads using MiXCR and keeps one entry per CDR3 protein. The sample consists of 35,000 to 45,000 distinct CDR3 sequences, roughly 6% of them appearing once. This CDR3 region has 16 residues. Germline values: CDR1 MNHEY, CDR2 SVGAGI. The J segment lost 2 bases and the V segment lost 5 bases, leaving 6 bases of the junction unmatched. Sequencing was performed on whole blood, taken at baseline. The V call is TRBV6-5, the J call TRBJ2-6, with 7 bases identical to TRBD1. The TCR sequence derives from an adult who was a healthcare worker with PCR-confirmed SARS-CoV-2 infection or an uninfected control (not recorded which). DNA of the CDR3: TGTGCCAGCAGTGGGGACAGACTTACTGGGGCCAACGTCCTGACTTTC. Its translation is CASSGDRLTGANVLTF.